The next 23 T cell receptor beta chains were all read from a single sample in a study of T cell responses to AZD1222 COVID-19 vaccine. The table came from immunoSEQ multiplex PCR; TCRdb's copy has only in-frame clones and leaves some out. Counted here are some 150,000 clones, about 91% occurring once; the ten biggest clones make up approximately 15%. Sequencing used peripheral blood, obtained on day 0 of AZD1222 vaccination. Source of these receptors: an adult in good health.

The rearrangement joins TRBV27 to TRBJ2-1; 9 bases are shared with TRBD1. There are 15 residues in the CDR3. Looked up from germline, CDR1 is MNHEY and CDR2 is SMNVEV (reference sequence). V lost 2 bases and J lost 3; bases outside the gene matches: 2. The CDR3 bases are TGTGCCAGCAGTTTAAAGGGACAGGGCTACAATGAGCAGTTCTTC. Translated: CASSLKGQGYNEQFF.

V gene TRBV14 combines with J gene TRBJ2-7; 12 bases agree with TRBD1. The trim removed 0 bases at V and 5 bases at J, leaving 5 bases unmatched. This CDR3 is built from 16 residues. In germline, CDR1 is SGHDN, CDR2 FVKESK. The CDR3 DNA sequence: TGTGCCAGCAGCCAAGATCAAGGGACAGGGGGCGACGAGCAGTACTTC. Its protein product is CASSQDQGTGGDEQYF.

J is TRBJ2-1 and V is TRBV15; D is uncertain. Trimming took 6 bases from V and 0 from J, leaving 12 bases between them. The germline V gene has CDR1 LNHNV and CDR2 YYDKDF (reference sequence). The CDR3 is 15 residues long. The CDR3 DNA follows: TGTGCCACCAGGACCTATGTTGCCTCCTACAATGAGCAGTTCTTC. The encoded protein is CATRTYVASYNEQFF.

V is TRBV19 and J is TRBJ1-4; weak D call: TRBD1 (6 bases). The CDR3 consists of 16 residues. V lost 3 bases to trimming and J lost 5 bases, with 16 bases between them. Germline CDR1 LNHDA, CDR2 SQIVND (reference sequence). CDR3 DNA: TGTGCCAGTAGTATGGCATCAGGGGTCCTAAATGAAAAACTGTTTTTT. Translating gives CASSMASGVLNEKLFF.

This chain connects TRBV7-2 to TRBJ1-6, with D hard to call. CDR1 is SGHTA and CDR2 is FQGNSA in the germline V gene. Trimming stripped 1 base from V and 10 bases from J, with 14 bases between. The CDR3 has 15 amino acids. The CDR3 here is CASSLGGQSLSPLHF. The CDR3 nucleotides read TGTGCCAGCAGCTTAGGGGGTCAGAGTCTATCACCCCTCCACTTT.

V is TRBV7-2 and J is TRBJ1-2; D ambiguous. V lost 5 bases and J 2 bases, leaving 9 bases between the germline ends. This CDR3 is 13 amino acids long. Germline values: CDR1 SGHTA, CDR2 FQGNSA. The CDR3 here is CASSRTSNYGYTF. CDR3 sequence (DNA): TGTGCCAGCAGCCGGACCTCCAACTATGGCTACACCTTC.

The CDR3 sequence: CASSVGVYTSYGYTF. The CDR3 region has the DNA TGCGCCAGCTCAGTAGGGGTATACACTAGCTATGGCTACACCTTC. This rearrangement joins TRBV5-1 to TRBJ1-2; possibly TRBD1 for D (5 bases). V lost 7 bases and J lost 4, with 20 bases in between. The germline gives CDR1 SGHRS, CDR2 YFSETQ. The CDR3 loop spans 15 amino acids.

The chain is built from TRBV5-5 and TRBJ1-2, with D hard to call. V gave up 0 bases and J gave up 8 bases, with 17 bases separating them. Germline CDR1 and CDR2: SGHKS and YYEKEE (reference sequence). The CDR3 is 15 residues long. The CDR3 DNA is TGTGCCAGCAGCTTGGCGGCAGACCATGAGGGCGGCTACACCTTC. Translating it yields CASSLAADHEGGYTF.

The chain is built from TRBV6-6 and TRBJ1-1; 7 bases match TRBD1. The CDR3 length is 15 residues. V was clipped by 0 bases and J by 6 bases; unmatched bases: 7. In germline, CDR1 is MNHNY, CDR2 SVGAGI (reference sequence). The CDR3 nucleotides read TGTGCCAGCAGTTACTCGAAAACAGGGGCTGCTGAAGCTTTCTTT. It specifies CASSYSKTGAAEAFF.

There are a few counts of this clone. The rearrangement links TRBV7-3 to TRBJ2-3; 11 bases map to TRBD2. The CDR3 totals 17 residues. Unmatched junction bases numbered 11, after V lost 5 bases and J lost 4 bases. In germline, CDR1 is SGHTA, CDR2 FQGTGA. The CDR3 DNA sequence: TGTGCCAGCAGCCCCCTCGAACTAGCGGGGGTACCAGATACGCAGTATTTT. The encoded protein is CASSPLELAGVPDTQYF.

The V and J genes are TRBV19 and TRBJ1-2; TRBD1 aligns across 8 bases. The CDR3 contains 16 residues. V shed 5 bases and J 6 bases; nucleotides not matched to a gene: 14. The germline CDR1 and CDR2 sequences are LNHDA and SQIVND (reference sequence). The CDR3 loop is CASSSHSGGAGNGYTF. As DNA, the CDR3 is TGTGCCAGTAGTTCACATTCAGGGGGCGCGGGAAATGGCTACACCTTC.

The chain is built from TRBV5-1 and TRBJ1-2; 7 bases agree with TRBD1. Germline CDR1 is SGHRS and CDR2 is YFSETQ. This CDR3 spans 16 amino acids. With V trimmed by 0 bases and J by 1 base, 6 bases remained unmatched. This CDR3 reads CASSLVPQGGNYGYTF. In DNA, the CDR3 is TGCGCCAGCAGCTTGGTCCCCCAGGGGGGTAACTATGGCTACACCTTC. Supplemented by reference TRBV5-1 and TRBJ1-2, the full variable domain reads KAGVTQTPRYLIKTRGQQVTLSCSPISGHRSVSWYQQTPGQGLQFLFEYFSETQRNKGNFPGRFSGRQFSNSRSEMNVSTLELGDSALYLCASSLVPQGGNYGYTFGSGTRLTVV.

The chain is built from TRBV6-5 and TRBJ1-2; the match to TRBD1 covers 7 bases. The CDR3 totals 14 residues. Per the germline V gene, CDR1 is MNHEY and CDR2 is SVGAGI. With V trimmed by 6 bases and J by 6 bases, 10 bases remained unmatched. The CDR3 sequence is CASSRRGGEDGYTF. The DNA of the CDR3 is TGTGCCAGCAGCCGGCGAGGGGGCGAAGATGGCTACACCTTC.

This chain uses TRBV27 with TRBJ2-6; no clear D. The germline gives CDR1 MNHEY, CDR2 SMNVEV (reference sequence). There are 15 residues in the CDR3. V lost 8 bases and J lost 0, with 11 bases in between. The CDR3 DNA reads as TGTGCCAGCCGCTATTCTGCCTCTGGGGCCAACGTCCTGACTTTC. Encoded protein: CASRYSASGANVLTF.

The chain carries TRBV29-1 and TRBJ1-2; D may be TRBD1 (5 bases). The CDR3 has 15 amino acids. V was clipped by 0 bases and J by 4 bases, with 15 bases between them. From germline, CDR1 is SQVTM and CDR2 ANQGSEA. The CDR3 region is CSVEDQGGRIYGYTF. CDR3 DNA: TGCAGCGTTGAAGATCAGGGAGGCAGGATCTATGGCTACACCTTC.

This sequence joins TRBV7-2 and TRBJ1-4; a weak D match, TRBD1 (5 bases). The CDR3 covers 15 residues. Germline lookup yields CDR1 SGHTA and CDR2 FQGNSA. Trimming took off 2 bases at V and 7 bases at J, with 14 bases between the two ends. The CDR3 sequence: CASSLSQGGSEKLFF. Written as DNA, the CDR3 is TGTGCCAGCAGCTTAAGCCAGGGAGGAAGTGAAAAACTGTTTTTT.

The CDR3 DNA sequence: TGCAGTGCTATCGAGAGGGGTACGCAGTATTTT. Protein product: CSAIERGTQYF. The chain couples TRBV20-1 to TRBJ2-3; D tentatively reads TRBD1 or TRBD2 (5 bases each). The V end was cut by 4 bases, the J end by 8 bases, with 10 bases between. Germline CDR1 is DFQATT and CDR2 is SNEGSKA (reference sequence). This CDR3 is 11 amino acids long.

The V gene is TRBV7-3, the J gene TRBJ1-1; D possibly corresponds to TRBD1 (5 bases). V dropped 2 bases and J dropped 1 base, with 8 bases sitting between them. The CDR3 length is 14 residues. Germline lookup yields CDR1 SGHTA and CDR2 FQGTGA. The CDR3 bases are TGTGCCAGCAGCTTAGGACAAACGAACACTGAAGCTTTCTTT. Its protein product is CASSLGQTNTEAFF.

The rearrangement links TRBV7-2 to TRBJ1-4, with TRBD1 as a possible D gene (6 bases). CDR1 is SGHTA and CDR2 is FQGNSA in the germline V gene. V lost 1 base and J lost 11, with 11 bases in between. CDR3 length: 13 amino acids. The CDR3 DNA reads as TGTGCCAGCAGCTTAGAGCAGGGGCGGAAACTGTTTTTT. Translation gives CASSLEQGRKLFF.

This clone has just one count. The rearrangement joins TRBV7-8 to TRBJ2-1; D may be TRBD1 or TRBD2 (5 bases each). This CDR3 spans 17 amino acids. Germline CDR1 and CDR2: SGHVS and FQNEAQ. Deletions cut 7 bases from V and 0 bases from J, with 19 bases between. CDR3 amino acids: CASNRGASTHSYNEQFF. CDR3 sequence (DNA): TGTGCCAGCAACAGAGGGGCTAGCACTCACTCCTACAATGAGCAGTTCTTC. Based on the CDR3 plus reference TRBV7-8 and TRBJ2-1, the full variable domain is GAGVSQSPRYKVAKRGQDVALRCDPISGHVSLFWYQQALGQGPEFLTYFQNEAQLDKSGLPSDRFFAERPEGSVSTLKIQRTQQEDSAVYLCASNRGASTHSYNEQFFGPGTRLTVL.

The chain's CDR3 is CASSLSSYEQYF. The CDR3 nucleotides read TGTGCCAGCAGCTTGAGCTCCTACGAGCAGTACTTC. The chain is built from TRBV5-5 and TRBJ2-7; D not certain. The V and J ends lost 1 base and 0 bases respectively, with 2 bases between them. Germline assignment: CDR1 SGHKS and CDR2 YYEKEE (reference sequence). The CDR3 is 12 amino acids.

The CDR3 is CASSWDRNYGYTF. CDR3 nucleotides: TGCGCCAGCAGCTGGGACAGGAACTATGGCTACACCTTC. The genes are TRBV5-1 and TRBJ1-2; 8 bases are a match to TRBD1. Germline-derived CDR1 and CDR2 are SGHRS and YFSETQ. The CDR3 runs 13 residues. The J segment lost 2 bases and the V segment lost 3 bases, leaving 0 bases of the junction unmatched.

The V and J genes are TRBV5-4 and TRBJ1-1; 7 bases are a match to TRBD1. The CDR3 spans 18 residues. Germline V gene lookup returns CDR1 SGHNT and CDR2 YYREEE (reference sequence). The ends lost 4 bases at V and 4 bases at J; junction bases unmatched: 19. The CDR3 is CASSAERFKGALGTEAFF. CDR3 nucleotides: TGTGCCAGCAGCGCTGAGAGGTTTAAGGGGGCGCTGGGCACTGAAGCTTTCTTT.